The 26 T cell receptor beta chains reported below all come from one sample, sequenced in a study of identical twins. MiXCR, applied by TCRdb to the 5' RACE reads, yields one record per CDR3 protein. Of a few hundred thousand distinct CDR3 sequences in the sample, about 9% were seen once. These same data were also listed under a study on yellow fever vaccine responses in identical twins.

Sequencing was performed on CD8+ T cells sorted from blood. These receptors were obtained from a young woman in good health.

The table lists this clonotype with a few counts. V gene TRBV7-2 combines with J gene TRBJ2-1; D gene ambiguous. Germline-derived CDR1 and CDR2 are SGHTA and FQGNSA. The V end lost 3 bases, the J end lost 10 bases, and 10 bases lay between the germline ends. The CDR3 runs 12 residues. CDR3 amino acids: CASSFSSGEQFF. The CDR3 DNA follows: TGTGCCAGCAGCTTCAGCAGTGGGGAGCAGTTCTTC.

This clonotype was seen many times. In DNA form, the CDR3 reads TGTGCCAGCAGTTTATCGACCGGCAATGAGCAGTTCTTC. Its translation is CASSLSTGNEQFF. J is TRBJ2-1 and V is TRBV27; D not resolved. Trimming took 0 bases from V and 6 from J, leaving 6 bases between them. Germline V CDR1 and CDR2: MNHEY, SMNVEV (reference sequence). The CDR3 spans 13 residues.

The chain joins TRBV4-1 to TRBJ1-2; TRBD1 aligns across 8 bases. V was clipped by 0 bases and J by 3 bases; unmatched bases: 3. Germline CDR1 and CDR2: MGHRA and YSYEKL. The CDR3 runs 15 residues. This chain's CDR3 is CASSQDRTGYYGYTF. The CDR3 region has the DNA TGCGCCAGCAGCCAAGATAGGACAGGGTACTATGGCTACACCTTC.

This clonotype was seen many times. The rearrangement links TRBV6-4 to TRBJ2-1; the match to TRBD2 covers 8 bases. The CDR3 length is 16 residues. CDR1 and CDR2 from the germline V gene are MRHNA and SNTAGT. V shed 0 bases, J shed 6 bases, and the junction held 7 bases outside the gene matches. The CDR3 loop reads CASSDSPGGSINEQFF. CDR3 nucleotides: TGTGCCAGCAGTGACTCTCCGGGGGGGTCTATCAATGAGCAGTTCTTC.

Ten or more counts support this clonotype. The V and J genes are TRBV29-1 and TRBJ2-2; either TRBD1 or TRBD2 may supply D (5 bases each). The germline V and J ends were trimmed by 5 bases and 6 bases, with 7 bases remaining between them. In germline, CDR1 is SQVTM, CDR2 ANQGSEA. The CDR3 length is 11 residues. The CDR3 reads CSVLGAGELFF. In DNA, the CDR3 is TGCAGCGTTTTGGGGGCCGGGGAGCTGTTTTTT.

In this sample, this clonotype turned up a few times. The chain uses TRBV12-3 or TRBV12-4 and TRBJ2-1; D unresolved. CDR3 size: 13 residues. The ends were cut back, 2 bases at V and 6 bases at J, with 8 bases in the middle. CDR3 nucleotide sequence: TGTGCCAGCAGTTTAAGAGATCCCAATGAGCAGTTCTTC. Its translation is CASSLRDPNEQFF.

The J gene is TRBJ1-5, the V gene TRBV24-1, with 10 bases that match TRBD1. Germline CDR1 is KGHDR and CDR2 is SFDVKD. The CDR3 spans 16 residues. The junction had 9 bases not matched to a gene; V was cut back by 9 bases and J by 2 bases. CDR3 amino acids: CATAGTGDGGNQPQHF. In DNA form, the CDR3 reads TGTGCCACCGCCGGGACAGGGGATGGAGGCAATCAGCCCCAGCATTTT.

This clonotype was picked up a small number of times. The rearrangement uses TRBV7-2 and TRBJ1-2; a possible D gene is TRBD1 (6 bases). CDR3 length: 16 residues. Looked up from germline, CDR1 is SGHTA and CDR2 is FQGNSA. V lost 1 base, J lost 3 bases, and 15 bases lay in between. This CDR3 is CASSLVGGRSDYGYTF. The CDR3 DNA follows: TGTGCCAGCAGCTTAGTAGGGGGGCGGTCTGACTATGGCTACACCTTC.

This clonotype was counted at least ten times. CDR3 protein: CASSFLLAGTFQETQYF. Written as DNA, the CDR3 is TGTGCCAGCAGCTTTTTACTAGCGGGGACATTCCAAGAGACCCAGTACTTC. The V gene is TRBV7-8, the J gene TRBJ2-5; TRBD2 agrees at 10 bases. The germline V gene has CDR1 SGHVS and CDR2 FQNEAQ. V shed 3 bases, J shed 1 base, and the junction held 8 bases outside the gene matches. The CDR3 is made up of 17 amino acids.

This clonotype was detected ten times or more. This chain connects TRBV7-9 to TRBJ2-1, with 10 bases aligning to TRBD1. The germline gives CDR1 SEHNR, CDR2 FQNEAQ (reference sequence). CDR3 size: 15 residues. With 1 base clipped from V and 5 bases from J, the junction kept 2 bases outside the gene matches. The CDR3 region is CASSLVGTGDNEQFF. The DNA of the CDR3 is TGTGCCAGCAGCTTAGTGGGGACAGGGGACAATGAGCAGTTCTTC.

This clonotype was counted at least ten times. The CDR3 nucleotides read TGTGCCAGCAGCCTTTCCCTCGGACTAGCGAACAATGAGCAGTTCTTC. This gives the protein CASSLSLGLANNEQFF. The chain recombines TRBV4-2 with TRBJ2-1, with TRBD2 identical over 9 bases. V shed 4 bases, J shed 5 bases, and the junction held 9 bases outside the gene matches. The V gene's germline CDR1 is LGHNA and CDR2 YNFKEQ. This CDR3 contains 16 residues.

The count of this clonotype is one. The junction does not match germline at one end; this may be a read error. V and J are TRBV27 and TRBJ2-7, with D hard to call. Germline V gene data show CDR1 as MNHEY and CDR2 as SMNVEV (reference sequence). CDR3 size: 15 residues. The CDR3 nucleotides read TGTGCCAGCAGCCCCCGAAACATTGACTCCTGCGAGCAGTACTTC. Its protein is CASSPRNIDSCEQYF.

Ten or more counts support this clonotype. The chain has TRBV7-9 and TRBJ2-1; D possibly corresponds to TRBD2 (5 bases). The CDR3 spans 13 residues. Trimming shortened V by 5 bases and J by 6 bases, and 11 bases separated the two germline ends. Germline V gene data show CDR1 as SEHNR and CDR2 as FQNEAQ (reference sequence). The CDR3 loop is CASSPRAGNEQFF. Written as DNA, the CDR3 is TGTGCCAGCAGCCCCCGGGCGGGCAATGAGCAGTTCTTC.

The J gene is TRBJ1-2, the V gene TRBV3-1; D is undetermined. Germline V gene lookup returns CDR1 LGHDT and CDR2 YNNKEL (reference sequence). The V gene lost 0 bases and the J gene lost 4 bases, with 12 bases spanning the gap. The CDR3 loop spans 15 amino acids. The CDR3: CASSQDHLGVYGYTF. Written as DNA, the CDR3 is TGTGCCAGCAGCCAAGATCATTTGGGCGTCTATGGCTACACCTTC.

This clonotype was picked up a small number of times. The rearrangement joins TRBV9 to TRBJ2-7, with 9 positions matching TRBD1. J lost 3 bases, V lost 2 bases, and 3 bases had no gene match. CDR1 SGDLS and CDR2 YYNGEE come from the germline V gene. CDR3 length: 14 residues. CDR3 residues: CASSVSGQGYEQYF. CDR3 coding DNA: TGTGCCAGCAGCGTCTCGGGACAGGGCTACGAGCAGTACTTC.

Ten or more counts support this clonotype. The chain uses TRBV24-1 and TRBJ2-1; no clear D. CDR3 length: 13 amino acids. From germline, CDR1 is KGHDR and CDR2 SFDVKD. The V end was cut by 4 bases, the J end by 4 bases, with 7 bases between. CDR3 DNA: TGTGCCACCAGTGACCGAAGATACAATGAGCAGTTCTTC. This codes for CATSDRRYNEQFF.

V usage is TRBV7-9 and J usage is TRBJ2-5; D is uncertain. Trimming left V 7 bases short and J 5 bases short, with 20 bases between. Germline loops: CDR1 SEHNR, CDR2 FQNEAQ (reference sequence). This CDR3 is built from 15 residues. This CDR3 is CASTLTPAAGETQYF. As DNA, the CDR3 is TGTGCCAGCACCTTGACCCCCGCAGCTGGGGAGACCCAGTACTTC.

This clonotype was seen at least ten times. The rearrangement joins TRBV12-3 or TRBV12-4 to TRBJ2-1; no clear D. This CDR3 has 13 amino acids. The ends were cut back, 0 bases at V and 7 bases at J, with 7 bases in the middle. CDR3 sequence (DNA): TGTGCCAGCAGTTTAGCGTCAATGAATGAGCAGTTCTTC. This codes for CASSLASMNEQFF.

The chain employs TRBV4-3 and TRBJ2-2; D is possibly TRBD1 or TRBD2 (5 bases each). V lost 3 bases and J 0 bases, leaving 8 bases between the germline ends. This CDR3 comprises 15 residues. CDR1 LGHNA and CDR2 YSLEER come from the germline V gene. The CDR3, as DNA: TGCGCCAGCAGCCATGGGACGGCGAACACCGGGGAGCTGTTTTTT. This sequence encodes CASSHGTANTGELFF.

The chain carries TRBV27 and TRBJ2-3; D not certain. V was cut by 3 bases and J by 6 bases, with 13 bases left in between. The CDR3 length is 14 residues. The germline V gene has CDR1 MNHEY and CDR2 SMNVEV (reference sequence). CDR3 bases: TGTGCCAGCAGTTTTTCCGGAGCCAGGGATACGCAGTATTTT. This gives the protein CASSFSGARDTQYF.

This clonotype came up a few times. V is TRBV5-1 and J is TRBJ2-3; D is perhaps TRBD1 (5 bases). This CDR3 is 18 amino acids long. V gave up 3 bases and J gave up 1 base, with 21 bases separating them. Germline V gene lookup returns CDR1 SGHRS and CDR2 YFSETQ. The CDR3 DNA reads TGCGCCAGCAGCTCGCCAGGACAACGGCAGCAGGGCACAGATACGCAGTATTTT. It is translated as CASSSPGQRQQGTDTQYF.

This clonotype was counted ten times or more. This chain joins TRBV9 and TRBJ2-1; 7 nucleotides line up with TRBD2. This CDR3 has 12 amino acids. Per germline, CDR1 SGDLS and CDR2 YYNGEE. V was clipped by 3 bases and J by 9 bases; unmatched bases: 3. The CDR3 DNA sequence: TGTGCCAGCAGCGCAGGGACTACTGAGCAGTTCTTC. Encoded protein: CASSAGTTEQFF.

V and J are TRBV6-1 and TRBJ2-1; TRBD2 aligns across 8 bases. The CDR3 loop spans 15 amino acids. Germline assignment: CDR1 MNHNS and CDR2 SASEGT. V shed 7 bases and J 6 bases; nucleotides not matched to a gene: 11. CDR3 sequence reads: CASKFEREITNEQFF. The CDR3 DNA follows: TGTGCCAGCAAATTCGAGCGGGAGATCACCAATGAGCAGTTCTTC.

This clonotype was picked up many times. The chain employs TRBV7-8 and TRBJ2-7; tentatively, D is TRBD2 (6 bases). The CDR3 has 16 amino acids. Between the trimmed V and J ends, which lost 5 bases and 0 bases, there was a span of 17 bases. CDR1 is SGHVS, CDR2 FQNEAQ, per germline. CDR3 region: CASSDTGTSSSYEQYF. The CDR3 nucleotides are TGTGCCAGCAGCGACACCGGGACTTCCAGCTCCTACGAGCAGTACTTC.

The chain combines TRBV28 with TRBJ2-4; 11 nucleotides agree with TRBD2. The ends lost 2 bases at V and 7 bases at J; junction bases unmatched: 7. The CDR3 covers 16 residues. Germline loops: CDR1 MDHEN, CDR2 SYDVKM. The chain's CDR3 is CASSLKLAGVWNIQYF. DNA for the CDR3: TGTGCCAGCAGTTTAAAACTAGCGGGGGTGTGGAACATTCAGTACTTC.

The chain has TRBV7-2 and TRBJ2-1; D is possibly TRBD1 (5 bases). This CDR3 is built from 14 residues. Per germline, CDR1 SGHTA and CDR2 FQGNSA. The V end was cut by 2 bases, the J end by 6 bases, with 11 bases between. Here the CDR3 reads CASSLRRQSNEQFF. CDR3 nucleotide sequence: TGTGCCAGCAGCTTACGTCGACAGAGCAATGAGCAGTTCTTC.